Sequencing of this TCR beta chain was carried out in a study of cytomegalovirus exposure and HLA in healthy donors. Study context: Under 85% of 398 genotyped donors fell in the Caucasian-associated ancestry cluster.

The CDR3 covers 17 residues. Germline V gene sequence: CDR1 SGHTA, CDR2 FQGNSA. The V segment lost 5 bases and the J segment 0 bases; nucleotides outside the gene matches: 10. Study-wide results and limits: By HLA locus, TCR association rates varied in a later analysis, with DRB1 showing the most and HLA-C the fewest. The number of N-insertions in an Asian-associated ancestry cluster was reportedly below the approximately 690-donor mean in a later analysis.

In the PCR, 60 Vbeta and 13 Jbeta primers were used. Profiled with immunoSEQ multiplex PCR; TCRdb holds only in-frame clones, not every one. The sample carries 100,000 to 150,000 clones, approximately 84% recorded once. Comments on this clone: Its antigen is undetermined.

V gene TRBV7-2 combines with J gene TRBJ2-1; 7 bases are a match to TRBD2. The material sequenced was PBMCs. This receptor was identified in a woman younger than 30 in good health and CMV-seronegative. The CDR3 bases are TGTGCCAGCAGCCAGGGCCCCGGGACTATCTCCTACAATGAGCAGTTCTTC. Amino acids: CASSQGPGTISYNEQFF.